The 20 T cell receptor beta chains below were found in one sample sequenced in a study of response to subunit inactivated influenza vaccine. Via MiXCR, TCRdb re-called the RT-PCR reads, giving one row per CDR3 protein. There are about 540,000 distinct CDR3 sequences in the sample; under 30% occur only once, and 2.5% to 3% lies in the top ten. This sample also belongs to another study, concerning T cells expressing NK-cell markers. From that second work: TCR beta libraries carry UMIs added by 5'RACE template switching.

The sequences come from CD4+ T cells sorted from PBMCs, collected 11 to 12 days after vaccination. These receptor sequences come from a man aged 45-65 years who received an inactivated influenza vaccine.

Ten or more counts support this clonotype. The chain uses TRBV5-6 and TRBJ2-3; D ambiguous. From germline, CDR1 is SGHDT and CDR2 YYEEEE. This CDR3 spans 14 amino acids. The V end was cut by 4 bases, the J end by 5 bases, with 14 bases between. CDR3 sequence (DNA): TGTGCCAGCAGCCCCGTAAGCCCGGGAGATACGCAGTATTTT. The encoded protein is CASSPVSPGDTQYF. Based on the CDR3 plus reference TRBV5-6 and TRBJ2-3, the full variable domain is DAGVTQSPTHLIKTRGQQVTLRCSPKSGHDTVSWYQQALGQGPQFIFQYYEEEERQRGNFPDRFSGHQFPNYSSELNVNALLLGDSALYLCASSPVSPGDTQYFGPGTRLTVL.

The V gene is TRBV5-1, the J gene TRBJ2-3, with 12 nucleotides matching TRBD2. V gave up 5 bases and J gave up 2 bases; unmatched junction bases: 15. Germline CDR1 is SGHRS and CDR2 is YFSETQ. The CDR3 runs 19 residues. The CDR3 region is CASRGTLAGGPVFTDTQYF. The DNA for the CDR3 is TGCGCCAGCAGGGGGACACTAGCGGGAGGCCCGGTATTCACAGATACGCAGTATTTT.

The chain uses TRBV15 and TRBJ1-4, with D hard to call. V lost 0 bases, J lost 3 bases, and 8 bases lay in between. The CDR3 extends over 15 amino acids. Germline CDR1 and CDR2: LNHNV and YYDKDF (reference sequence). This chain's CDR3 is CATSREQNSNEKLFF. CDR3 coding DNA: TGTGCCACCAGCAGAGAACAGAACTCTAATGAAAAACTGTTTTTT.

The chain joins TRBV4-1 to TRBJ1-2; TRBD1 is a possible D gene (6 bases). V was cut by 0 bases and J by 2 bases, with 13 bases left in between. The germline CDR1 and CDR2 sequences are MGHRA and YSYEKL. CDR3 length: 16 residues. The CDR3 bases are TGCGCCAGCAGCCAAGACTGGGACACATTAAACTATGGCTACACCTTC. Translating gives CASSQDWDTLNYGYTF.

The chain is built from TRBV18 and TRBJ1-6; 7 nucleotides agree with TRBD1. V gave up 0 bases and J gave up 5 bases; unmatched junction bases: 1. From germline, CDR1 is KGHSH and CDR2 LQKENI. The CDR3 extends over 15 amino acids. As DNA, the CDR3 is TGTGCCAGCTCACCACCGGGACAGCATAATTCACCCCTCCACTTT. Its protein is CASSPPGQHNSPLHF.

The chain has TRBV28 and TRBJ1-6, with a possible D match to TRBD1 (6 bases). This CDR3 has 14 amino acids. Deletions cut 6 bases from V and 5 bases from J, with 11 bases between. CDR1 and CDR2 from the germline V gene are MDHEN and SYDVKM. CDR3 in amino acids: CASRLTGNNSPLHF. The CDR3 region has the DNA TGTGCCAGCAGGCTAACAGGGAATAATTCACCCCTCCACTTT.

The J gene is TRBJ1-5, the V gene TRBV7-6; D remains ambiguous. V lost 1 base and J lost 5, with 6 bases in between. Germline assignment: CDR1 SGHVS and CDR2 FNYEAQ. This CDR3 is 13 amino acids long. The CDR3 DNA sequence: TGTGCCAGCAGCTTAGACCCCTATCAGCCCCAGCATTTT. Its translation is CASSLDPYQPQHF.

This chain joins TRBV9 and TRBJ2-3; either TRBD1 or TRBD2 may fit D (5 bases each). V lost 7 bases and J 2 bases, leaving 14 bases between the germline ends. The germline gives CDR1 SGDLS, CDR2 YYNGEE. There are 14 residues in the CDR3. The CDR3 region is CASSRGTDTDTQYF. The DNA of the CDR3 is TGTGCCAGCTCTCGAGGGACGGACACAGATACGCAGTATTTT.

V usage is TRBV7-2 and J usage is TRBJ2-5; D is unresolved. This CDR3 region has 17 residues. Trimming took 1 base from V and 2 from J, leaving 17 bases between them. Germline values: CDR1 SGHTA, CDR2 FQGNSA. DNA for the CDR3: TGTGCCAGCAGCTTAGGACTCTACAGACCTGAACAAGAGACCCAGTACTTC. Translating gives CASSLGLYRPEQETQYF.

This chain uses TRBV3-1 with TRBJ1-4; TRBD1 might be the D (5 bases). This CDR3 has 15 residues. Germline values: CDR1 LGHDT, CDR2 YNNKEL (reference sequence). V lost 0 bases, J lost 8 bases, and 13 bases lay in between. The CDR3 DNA follows: TGTGCCAGCAGCCAAGATTGGGCAGGGAAAGAAAAACTGTTTTTT. It translates to CASSQDWAGKEKLFF.

The rearrangement joins TRBV7-2 to TRBJ1-1; D is uncertain. The CDR3 runs to 13 residues. V was trimmed by 5 bases and J by 9 bases, leaving 16 bases between them. The germline CDR1 and CDR2 sequences are SGHTA and FQGNSA. CDR3 region: CASSPMAAPKAFF. Here the CDR3 DNA reads TGTGCCAGCAGCCCCATGGCAGCACCCAAAGCTTTCTTT.

DNA of the CDR3: TGTGCCACCAGCAGACCCCCCAGGGACGAGCAGTACTTC. Protein: CATSRPPRDEQYF. The V call is TRBV15, the J call TRBJ2-7; weak D call: TRBD1 (5 bases). Germline V gives CDR1 LNHNV, CDR2 YYDKDF (reference sequence). The CDR3 has 13 amino acids. V shed 2 bases and J shed 5 bases, with 10 bases lying between them.

Only one count was recorded for this clonotype. The chain has TRBV4-1 and TRBJ2-3; 7 nucleotides line up with TRBD1. From germline, CDR1 is MGHRA and CDR2 YSYEKL. The CDR3 spans 15 residues. Trimming took 4 bases from V and 2 from J; bases not matched to a gene: 6. The CDR3 loop is CASSPTGTVTDTQYF. DNA for the CDR3: TGCGCCAGCAGCCCGACCGGGACAGTCACAGATACGCAGTATTTT.

The chain combines TRBV20-1 with TRBJ1-5, with D uncertain. With 3 bases removed from V and 6 bases from J, the gap between germline ends came to 15 bases. The CDR3 is 14 amino acids. Germline V gene lookup returns CDR1 DFQATT and CDR2 SNEGSKA (reference sequence). This chain's CDR3 is CSASLGSGSQPQHF. The CDR3 nucleotides are TGCAGTGCTAGCCTTGGGAGTGGCAGTCAGCCCCAGCATTTT.

This clonotype was seen only a few times. The CDR3 loop is CASSQSTLNEQFF. The CDR3 DNA reads as TGTGCCAGCAGCCAGAGCACTCTTAATGAGCAGTTCTTC. The chain carries TRBV7-3 and TRBJ2-1, with D uncertain. Germline V gives CDR1 SGHTA, CDR2 FQGTGA. CDR3 length: 13 residues. V was trimmed by 5 bases and J by 7 bases, leaving 12 bases between them.

This clonotype was seen only a few times. The chain joins TRBV5-1 to TRBJ1-1; the D is unclear. Deletions cut 0 bases from V and 2 bases from J, with 11 bases between. The CDR3 extends over 15 amino acids. Germline CDR1 reads SGHRS; CDR2 reads YFSETQ. CDR3 in amino acids: CASSLAARSNTEAFF. The CDR3 nucleotides read TGCGCCAGCAGCTTGGCTGCCAGGTCCAACACTGAAGCTTTCTTT.

J is TRBJ2-1 and V is TRBV28; 8 bases match TRBD1. CDR3 length: 16 amino acids. Trimming took 6 bases from V and 4 from J; bases not matched to a gene: 11. Germline V gene data show CDR1 as MDHEN and CDR2 as SYDVKM. In nucleotides, the CDR3 is TGTGCCAGCAGCAGGACCGGACAGGGATCATACAATGAGCAGTTCTTC. It codes for CASSRTGQGSYNEQFF.

V and J are TRBV28 and TRBJ2-7; the match to TRBD1 covers 9 bases. The junction had 13 bases not matched to a gene; V was cut back by 6 bases and J by 7 bases. The CDR3 extends over 15 amino acids. Germline CDR1 reads MDHEN; CDR2 reads SYDVKM. CDR3 nucleotides: TGTGCCAGCAGGGCCCGGGGGACAGGGTCGGGAGAGCAGTACTTC. It specifies CASRARGTGSGEQYF.

This chain links TRBV12-3 or TRBV12-4 with TRBJ1-2, with 7 bases identical to TRBD1. The CDR3 has 16 amino acids. With 5 bases clipped from V and 4 bases from J, the junction kept 13 bases outside the gene matches. The CDR3 DNA reads as TGTGCCAGCAGTCAAGGGGGCCCGACAGGCTCCTATGGCTACACCTTC. Translation gives CASSQGGPTGSYGYTF.

This chain connects TRBV7-2 to TRBJ2-2; TRBD1 is a possible D gene (6 bases). The germline CDR1 and CDR2 sequences are SGHTA and FQGNSA. This CDR3 has 14 residues. V was clipped by 2 bases and J by 8 bases, with 12 bases between them. The CDR3 coding sequence is TGTGCCAGCAGCTTATTTACAGGGACGGGGGAGCTGTTTTTT. This gives the protein CASSLFTGTGELFF.